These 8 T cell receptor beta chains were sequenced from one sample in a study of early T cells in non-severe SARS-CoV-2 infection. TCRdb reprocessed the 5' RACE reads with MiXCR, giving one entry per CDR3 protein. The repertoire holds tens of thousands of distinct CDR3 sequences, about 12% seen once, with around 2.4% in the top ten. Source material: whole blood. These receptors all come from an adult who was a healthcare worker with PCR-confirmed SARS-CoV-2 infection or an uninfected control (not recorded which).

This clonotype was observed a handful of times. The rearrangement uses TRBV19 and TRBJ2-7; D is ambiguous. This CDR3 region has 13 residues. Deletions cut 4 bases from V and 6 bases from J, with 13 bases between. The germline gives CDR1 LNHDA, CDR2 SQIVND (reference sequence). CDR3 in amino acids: CASSKALTREQYF. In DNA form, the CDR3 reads TGTGCCAGTAGTAAGGCATTGACCCGCGAGCAGTACTTC.

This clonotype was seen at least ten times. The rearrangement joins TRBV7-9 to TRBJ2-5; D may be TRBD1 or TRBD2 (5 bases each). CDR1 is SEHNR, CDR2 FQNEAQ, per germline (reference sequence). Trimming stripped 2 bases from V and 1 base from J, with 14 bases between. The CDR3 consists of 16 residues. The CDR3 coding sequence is TGTGCCAGCAGCTTATGGGACGCAGGAGCCCAAGAGACCCAGTACTTC. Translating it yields CASSLWDAGAQETQYF.

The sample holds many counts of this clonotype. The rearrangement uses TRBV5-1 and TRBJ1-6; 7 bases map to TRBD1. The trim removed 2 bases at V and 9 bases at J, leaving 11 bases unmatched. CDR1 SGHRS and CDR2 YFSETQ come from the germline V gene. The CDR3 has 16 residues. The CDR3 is CASSFDHRGSGSPLHF. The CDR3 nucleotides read TGCGCCAGCAGCTTCGACCACAGGGGCTCCGGTTCACCCCTCCACTTT.

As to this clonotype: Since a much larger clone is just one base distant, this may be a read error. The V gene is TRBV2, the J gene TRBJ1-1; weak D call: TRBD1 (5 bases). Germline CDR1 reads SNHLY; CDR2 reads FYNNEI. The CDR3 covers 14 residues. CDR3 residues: CASRVEGRNTQAFF. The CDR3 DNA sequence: TGTGCCAGCCGAGTCGAGGGGCGCAACACTCAAGCTTTCTTT.

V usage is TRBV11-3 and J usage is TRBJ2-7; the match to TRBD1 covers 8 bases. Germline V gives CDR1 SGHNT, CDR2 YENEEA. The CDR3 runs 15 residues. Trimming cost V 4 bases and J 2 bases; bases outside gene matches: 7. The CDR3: CASSSQTGEAYEQYF. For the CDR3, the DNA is TGTGCCAGCAGCTCCCAGACAGGGGAGGCCTACGAGCAGTACTTC.

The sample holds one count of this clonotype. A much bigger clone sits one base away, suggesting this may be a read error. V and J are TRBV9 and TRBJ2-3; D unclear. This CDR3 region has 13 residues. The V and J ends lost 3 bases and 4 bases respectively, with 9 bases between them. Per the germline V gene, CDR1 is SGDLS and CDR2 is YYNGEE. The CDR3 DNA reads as TGTGCCAGCAGCGAAGGACCCTCAGATACGCAGTATTTT. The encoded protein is CASSEGPSDTQYF. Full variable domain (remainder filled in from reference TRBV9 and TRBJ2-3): DSGVTQTPKHLITATGQRVTLRCSPRSGDLSVYWYQQSLDQGLQFLIQYYNGEERAKGNILERFSAQQFPDLHSELNLSSLELGDSALYFCASSEGPSDTQYFGPGTRLTVL.

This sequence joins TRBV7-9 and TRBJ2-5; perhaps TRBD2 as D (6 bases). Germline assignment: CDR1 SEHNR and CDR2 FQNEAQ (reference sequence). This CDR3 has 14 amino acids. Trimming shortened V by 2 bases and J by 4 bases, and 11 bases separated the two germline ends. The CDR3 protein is CASSLLASIETQYF. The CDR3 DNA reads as TGTGCCAGCAGCTTACTAGCGTCGATAGAGACCCAGTACTTC.

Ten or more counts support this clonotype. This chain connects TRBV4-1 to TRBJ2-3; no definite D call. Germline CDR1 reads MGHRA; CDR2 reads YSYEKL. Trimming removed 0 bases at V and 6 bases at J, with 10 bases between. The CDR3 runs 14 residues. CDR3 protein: CASSQDSGRDTQYF. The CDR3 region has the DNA TGCGCCAGCAGCCAAGATTCAGGACGGGATACGCAGTATTTT.